The rows below give T cell receptor beta chains drawn from one sample of a study of beta chain features in type 1 diabetes. TCRdb keeps only in-frame clones here, not all; method: immunoSEQ multiplex PCR. The table has approximately 130,000 clones, 15% to 20% seen once. Sequenced sample: central memory CD4+ T cells from blood. Receptors originate from a man aged 18 to 29 with type 1 diabetes. Both conserved end residues are trimmed from each CDR3.

cdr3_aa: ASSRLAGGYNEQF
v_call: TRBV19
j_call: TRBJ2-1

cdr3_aa: ASSLTPNTGELF
v_call: TRBV7-3
j_call: TRBJ2-2

cdr3_aa: ASSSYTDTQY
v_call: TRBV7-2
j_call: TRBJ2-3

cdr3_aa: ASTTLAVTYNEQF
v_call: TRBV7-8
j_call: TRBJ2-1

cdr3_aa: ASSYRETQY
v_call: TRBV5-6
j_call: TRBJ2-5

cdr3_aa: ASSDFGQGLHSPLH
v_call: TRBV25-1
j_call: TRBJ1-6

cdr3_aa: ATRDIGNTGELF
v_call: TRBV10-3
j_call: TRBJ2-2

cdr3_aa: ASSEFPPGSANTGELF
v_call: TRBV6-1
j_call: TRBJ2-2

cdr3_aa: ASSYGIGQPQH
v_call: TRBV6-6
j_call: TRBJ1-5

cdr3_aa: ATSRGNQQETQY
v_call: TRBV15
j_call: TRBJ2-5

cdr3_aa: ASSRQGDSYEQY
v_call: TRBV2
j_call: TRBJ2-7

cdr3_aa: ASSLVSNEQY
v_call: TRBV5-1
j_call: TRBJ2-7

cdr3_aa: SVADRGLKNIQY
v_call: TRBV29-1
j_call: TRBJ2-4

cdr3_aa: ASSLGTGANEQF
v_call: TRBV5-1
j_call: TRBJ2-1

cdr3_aa: ASSSAGADEQF
v_call: TRBV27
j_call: TRBJ2-1

cdr3_aa: AIGSQGYEQY
v_call: TRBV10-3
j_call: TRBJ2-7

cdr3_aa: ASSEARTSGYNEQF
v_call: TRBV6-1
j_call: TRBJ2-1

cdr3_aa: ASSLNTGGQETQY
v_call: TRBV5-1
j_call: TRBJ2-5

cdr3_aa: ASSQGHGRNNEQF
v_call: TRBV4-1
j_call: TRBJ2-1

cdr3_aa: ASSMTGNTEAF
v_call: TRBV7-3
j_call: TRBJ1-1